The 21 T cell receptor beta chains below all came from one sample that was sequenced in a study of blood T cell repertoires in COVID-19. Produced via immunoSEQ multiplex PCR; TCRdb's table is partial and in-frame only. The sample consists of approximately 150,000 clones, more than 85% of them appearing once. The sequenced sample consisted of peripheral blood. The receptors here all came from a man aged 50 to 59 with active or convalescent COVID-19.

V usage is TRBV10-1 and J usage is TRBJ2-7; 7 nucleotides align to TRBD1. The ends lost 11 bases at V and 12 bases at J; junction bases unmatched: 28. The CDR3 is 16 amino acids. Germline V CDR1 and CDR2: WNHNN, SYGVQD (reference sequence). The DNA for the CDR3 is TGCGCCGACCCTAATCAAACCCTAGGACAGGACAGCCAGCCGTACTTC. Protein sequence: CADPNQTLGQDSQPYF.

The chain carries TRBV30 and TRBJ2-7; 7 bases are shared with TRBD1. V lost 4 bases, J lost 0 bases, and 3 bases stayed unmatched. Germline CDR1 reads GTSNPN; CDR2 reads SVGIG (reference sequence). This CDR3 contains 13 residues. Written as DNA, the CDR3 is TGTGCCTGGATGACAGGGAGCTCCTACGAGCAGTACTTC. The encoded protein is CAWMTGSSYEQYF.

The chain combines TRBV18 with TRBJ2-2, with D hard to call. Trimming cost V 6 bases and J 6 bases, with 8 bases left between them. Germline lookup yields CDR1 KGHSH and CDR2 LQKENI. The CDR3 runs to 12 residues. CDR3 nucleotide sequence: TGTGCCAGCTCTAGCCCGGCCGGGGAGCTGTTTTTT. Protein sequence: CASSSPAGELFF.

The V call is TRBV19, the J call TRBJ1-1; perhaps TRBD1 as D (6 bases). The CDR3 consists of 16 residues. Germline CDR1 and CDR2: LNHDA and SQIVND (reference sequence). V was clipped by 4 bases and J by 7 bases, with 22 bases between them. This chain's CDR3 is CASSRRGGASGNEAFF. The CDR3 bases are TGTGCCAGTAGTAGGAGGGGGGGGGCGTCGGGCAATGAAGCTTTCTTT.

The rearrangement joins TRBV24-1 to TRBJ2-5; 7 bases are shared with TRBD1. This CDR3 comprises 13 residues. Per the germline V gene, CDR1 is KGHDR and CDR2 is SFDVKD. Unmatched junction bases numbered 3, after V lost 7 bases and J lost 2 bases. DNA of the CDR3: TGTGCCACCAGAAAGGGACAGCAAGAGACCCAGTACTTC. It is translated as CATRKGQQETQYF.

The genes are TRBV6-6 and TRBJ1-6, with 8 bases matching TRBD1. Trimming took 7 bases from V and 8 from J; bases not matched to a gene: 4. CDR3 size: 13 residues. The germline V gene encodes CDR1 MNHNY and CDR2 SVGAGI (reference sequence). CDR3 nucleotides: TGTGCCAGCACCGGGGACAGGCATTCACCCCTCCACTTT. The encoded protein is CASTGDRHSPLHF.

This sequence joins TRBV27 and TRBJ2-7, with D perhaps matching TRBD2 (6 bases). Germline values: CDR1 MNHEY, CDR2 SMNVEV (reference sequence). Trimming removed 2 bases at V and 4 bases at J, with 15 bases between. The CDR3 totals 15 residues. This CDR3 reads CASSLAGGYGYEQYF. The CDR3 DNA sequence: TGTGCCAGCAGTTTAGCTGGAGGGTATGGATACGAGCAGTACTTC.

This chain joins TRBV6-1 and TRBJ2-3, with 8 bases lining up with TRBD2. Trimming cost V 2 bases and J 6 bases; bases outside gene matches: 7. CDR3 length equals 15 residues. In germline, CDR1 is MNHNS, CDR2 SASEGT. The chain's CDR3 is CASSERGGRWDTQYF. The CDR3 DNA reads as TGTGCCAGCAGTGAAAGAGGCGGGAGGTGGGATACGCAGTATTTT.

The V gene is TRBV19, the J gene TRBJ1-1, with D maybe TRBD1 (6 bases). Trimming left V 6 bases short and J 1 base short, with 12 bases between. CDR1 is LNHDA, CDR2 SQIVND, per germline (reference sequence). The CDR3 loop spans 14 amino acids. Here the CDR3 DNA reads TGTGCCAGTAGCAGACAGGTTACGAACACTGAAGCTTTCTTT. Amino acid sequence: CASSRQVTNTEAFF.

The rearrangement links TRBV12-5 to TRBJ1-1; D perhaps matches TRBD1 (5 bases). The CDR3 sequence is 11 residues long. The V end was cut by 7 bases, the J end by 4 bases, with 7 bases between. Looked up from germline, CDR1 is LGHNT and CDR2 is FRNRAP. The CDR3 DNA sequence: TGTGCTAGTGCGGGGGGCACTGAAGCTTTCTTT. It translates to CASAGGTEAFF.

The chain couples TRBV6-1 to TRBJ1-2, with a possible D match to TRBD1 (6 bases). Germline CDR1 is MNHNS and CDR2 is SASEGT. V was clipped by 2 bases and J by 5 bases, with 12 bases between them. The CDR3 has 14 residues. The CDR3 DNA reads TGTGCCAGCAGTGAAAGGGGGGGTAGGTATGGCTACACCTTC. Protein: CASSERGGRYGYTF.

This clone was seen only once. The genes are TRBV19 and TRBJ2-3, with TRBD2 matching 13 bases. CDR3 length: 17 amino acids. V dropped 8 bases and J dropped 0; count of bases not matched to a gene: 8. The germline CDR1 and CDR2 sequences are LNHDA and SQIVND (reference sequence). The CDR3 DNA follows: TGTGCCAGTTCCCGACTAGCGGGAGGCCCGAGCACAGATACGCAGTATTTT. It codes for CASSRLAGGPSTDTQYF.

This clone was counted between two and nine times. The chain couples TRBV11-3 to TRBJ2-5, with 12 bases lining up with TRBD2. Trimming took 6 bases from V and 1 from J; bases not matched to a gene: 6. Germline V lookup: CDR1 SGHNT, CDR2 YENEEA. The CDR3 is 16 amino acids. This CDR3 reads CASSIGLAGTQETQYF. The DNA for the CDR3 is TGTGCCAGCAGTATAGGACTAGCGGGGACCCAAGAGACCCAGTACTTC.

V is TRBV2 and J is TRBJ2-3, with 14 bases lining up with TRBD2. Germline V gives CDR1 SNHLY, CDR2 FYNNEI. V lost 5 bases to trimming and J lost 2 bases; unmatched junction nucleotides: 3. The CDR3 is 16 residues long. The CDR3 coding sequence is TGTGCCAGCAGTCGACTAGCGGGAGGGCTCACAGATACGCAGTATTTT. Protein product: CASSRLAGGLTDTQYF.

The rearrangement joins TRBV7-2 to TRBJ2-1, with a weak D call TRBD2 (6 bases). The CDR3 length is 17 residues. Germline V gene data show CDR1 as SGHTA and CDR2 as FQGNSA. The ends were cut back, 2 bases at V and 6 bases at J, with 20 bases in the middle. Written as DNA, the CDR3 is TGTGCCAGCAGCTTATGGGCGGGTAGGGGAGGCTTCAATGAGCAGTTCTTC. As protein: CASSLWAGRGGFNEQFF.

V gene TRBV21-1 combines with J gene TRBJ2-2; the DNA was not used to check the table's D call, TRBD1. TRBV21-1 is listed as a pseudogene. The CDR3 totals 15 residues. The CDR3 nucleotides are TGTGCCAGCAGCACGGGACAGGGGAACACCGGGGAGCTGTTTTTT. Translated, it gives CASSTGQGNTGELFF.

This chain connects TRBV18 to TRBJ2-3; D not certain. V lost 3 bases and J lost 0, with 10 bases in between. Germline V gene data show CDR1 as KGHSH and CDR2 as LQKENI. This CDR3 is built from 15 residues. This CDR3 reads CASSPVQYSTDTQYF. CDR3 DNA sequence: TGTGCCAGCTCACCCGTCCAGTACAGCACAGATACGCAGTATTTT.

CDR3 in DNA: TGTGCCAGCAGCCAGGACAGGGGGACGGCTAATGAAAAACTGTTTTTT. Amino acid sequence: CASSQDRGTANEKLFF. The chain joins TRBV5-4 to TRBJ1-4; 10 nucleotides agree with TRBD1. The CDR3 runs to 16 residues. Trimming removed 4 bases from V and 3 bases from J; junction bases left unmatched: 6. Germline-derived CDR1 and CDR2 are SGHNT and YYREEE (reference sequence).

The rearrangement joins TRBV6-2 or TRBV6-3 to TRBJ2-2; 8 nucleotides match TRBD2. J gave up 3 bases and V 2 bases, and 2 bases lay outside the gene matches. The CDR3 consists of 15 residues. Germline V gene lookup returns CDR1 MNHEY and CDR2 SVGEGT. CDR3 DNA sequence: TGTGCCAGCAGTTACACGCGGGGGGACACCGGGGAGCTGTTTTTT. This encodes CASSYTRGDTGELFF.

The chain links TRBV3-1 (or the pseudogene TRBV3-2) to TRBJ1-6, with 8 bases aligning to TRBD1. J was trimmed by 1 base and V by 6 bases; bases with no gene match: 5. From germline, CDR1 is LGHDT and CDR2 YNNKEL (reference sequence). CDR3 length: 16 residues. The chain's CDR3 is CASRPRQGSYNSPLHF. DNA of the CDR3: TGTGCCAGCAGACCGAGACAGGGGTCCTATAATTCACCCCTCCACTTT.

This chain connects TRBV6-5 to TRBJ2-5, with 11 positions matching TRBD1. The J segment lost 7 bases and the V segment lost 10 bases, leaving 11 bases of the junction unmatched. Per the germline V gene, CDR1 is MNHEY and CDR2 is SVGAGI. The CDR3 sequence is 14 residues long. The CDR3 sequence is CATTGTGGFGTQYF. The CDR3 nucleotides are TGTGCCACCACAGGGACAGGGGGATTTGGGACCCAGTACTTC.